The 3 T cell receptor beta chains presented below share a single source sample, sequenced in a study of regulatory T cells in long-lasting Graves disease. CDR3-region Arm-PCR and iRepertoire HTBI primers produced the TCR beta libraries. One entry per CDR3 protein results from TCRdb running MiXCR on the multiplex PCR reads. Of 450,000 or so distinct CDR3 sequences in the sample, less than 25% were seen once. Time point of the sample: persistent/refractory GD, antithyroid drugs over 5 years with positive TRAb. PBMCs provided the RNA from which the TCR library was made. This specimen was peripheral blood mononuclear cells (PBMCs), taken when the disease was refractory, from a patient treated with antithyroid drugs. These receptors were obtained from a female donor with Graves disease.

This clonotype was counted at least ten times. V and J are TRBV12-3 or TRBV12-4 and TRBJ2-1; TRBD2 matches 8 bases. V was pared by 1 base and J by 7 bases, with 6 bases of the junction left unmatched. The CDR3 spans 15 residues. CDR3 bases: TGTGCCAGCAGTTTAGTGGCTAGCGGGTCGAATGAGCAGTTCTTC. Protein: CASSLVASGSNEQFF.

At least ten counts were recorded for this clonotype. The CDR3, as DNA: TGTGCCATCAGCCGGGGACTAGCGGGAGCTAGTGAGCAGTACTTC. Translation gives CAISRGLAGASEQYF. The chain combines TRBV10-3 with TRBJ2-7, with 14 bases aligning to TRBD2. V was clipped by 6 bases and J by 7 bases; unmatched bases: 8. The CDR3 sequence is 15 residues long. The germline CDR1 and CDR2 sequences are ENHRY and SYGVKD.

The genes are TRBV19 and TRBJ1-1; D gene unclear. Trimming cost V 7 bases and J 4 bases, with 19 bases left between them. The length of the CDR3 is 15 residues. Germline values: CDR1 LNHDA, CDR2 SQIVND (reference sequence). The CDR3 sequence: CASTKGTSGSTEAFF. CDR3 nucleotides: TGTGCCAGTACGAAAGGAACCTCCGGGAGCACTGAAGCTTTCTTT.